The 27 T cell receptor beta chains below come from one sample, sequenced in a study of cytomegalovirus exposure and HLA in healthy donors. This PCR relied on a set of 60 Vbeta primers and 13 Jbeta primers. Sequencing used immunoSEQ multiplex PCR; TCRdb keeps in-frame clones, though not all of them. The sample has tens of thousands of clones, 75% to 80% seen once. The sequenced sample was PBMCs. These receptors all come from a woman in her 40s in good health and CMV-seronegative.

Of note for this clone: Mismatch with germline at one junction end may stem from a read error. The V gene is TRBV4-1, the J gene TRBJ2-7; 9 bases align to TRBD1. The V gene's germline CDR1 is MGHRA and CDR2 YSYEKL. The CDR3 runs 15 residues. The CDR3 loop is CASSHVGQGSFEQYF. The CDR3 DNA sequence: TGCGCCAGCAGTCATGTAGGACAGGGGTCCTTCGAGCAGTACTTC.

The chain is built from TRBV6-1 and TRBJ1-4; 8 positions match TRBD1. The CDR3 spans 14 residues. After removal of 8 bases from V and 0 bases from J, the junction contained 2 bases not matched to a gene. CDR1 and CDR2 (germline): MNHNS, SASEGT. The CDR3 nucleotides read TGTGCCAGCGGACAGGGCGCAACTAATGAAAAACTGTTTTTT. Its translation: CASGQGATNEKLFF.

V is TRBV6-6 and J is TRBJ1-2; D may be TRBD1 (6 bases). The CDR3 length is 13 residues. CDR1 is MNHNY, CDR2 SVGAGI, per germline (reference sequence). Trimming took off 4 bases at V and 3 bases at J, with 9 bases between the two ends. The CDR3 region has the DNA TGTGCCAGCAGTTCGACAGGAGACTATGGCTACACCTTC. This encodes CASSSTGDYGYTF.

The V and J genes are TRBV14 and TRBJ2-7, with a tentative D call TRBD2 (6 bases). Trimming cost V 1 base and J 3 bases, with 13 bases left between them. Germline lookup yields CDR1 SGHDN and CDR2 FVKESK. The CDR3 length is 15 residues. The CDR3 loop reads CASSQVIGGYYEQYF. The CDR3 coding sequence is TGTGCCAGCAGCCAAGTGATAGGAGGGTACTACGAGCAGTACTTC.

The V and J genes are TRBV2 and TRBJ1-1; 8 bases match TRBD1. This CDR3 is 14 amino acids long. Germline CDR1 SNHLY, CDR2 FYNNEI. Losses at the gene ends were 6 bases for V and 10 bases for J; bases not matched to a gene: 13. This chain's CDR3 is CASSGDRGGRAAFF. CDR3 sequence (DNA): TGTGCCAGCAGCGGTGACAGGGGCGGACGTGCAGCTTTCTTT.

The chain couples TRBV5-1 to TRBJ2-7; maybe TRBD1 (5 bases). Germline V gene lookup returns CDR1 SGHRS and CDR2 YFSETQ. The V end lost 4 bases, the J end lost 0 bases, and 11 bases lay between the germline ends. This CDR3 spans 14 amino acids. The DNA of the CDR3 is TGCGCCAGCAGCGTAGGACATGGCTCCTACGAGCAGTACTTC. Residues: CASSVGHGSYEQYF.

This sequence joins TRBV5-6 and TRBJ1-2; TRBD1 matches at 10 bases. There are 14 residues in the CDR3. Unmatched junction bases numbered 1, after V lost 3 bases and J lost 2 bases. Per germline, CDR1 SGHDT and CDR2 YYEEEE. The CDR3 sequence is CASSWGQGNYGYTF. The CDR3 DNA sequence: TGTGCCAGCAGCTGGGGACAGGGGAACTATGGCTACACCTTC.

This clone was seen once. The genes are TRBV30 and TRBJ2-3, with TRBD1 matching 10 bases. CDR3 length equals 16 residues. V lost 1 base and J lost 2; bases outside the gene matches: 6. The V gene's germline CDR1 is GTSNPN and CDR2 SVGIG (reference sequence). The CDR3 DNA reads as TGTGCCTGGAGTGGGGGACAGGGGCGTTTCACAGATACGCAGTATTTT. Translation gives CAWSGGQGRFTDTQYF.

As DNA, the CDR3 is TGTGCCAGCAGTACCCCGCAGGGGAATCAGCCCCAGCATTTT. It codes for CASSTPQGNQPQHF. J is TRBJ1-5 and V is TRBV28, with D possibly being TRBD1 (6 bases). Germline V gene lookup returns CDR1 MDHEN and CDR2 SYDVKM. The CDR3 is 14 residues long. V dropped 5 bases and J dropped 4 bases, with 12 bases sitting between them. The whole variable domain, filled in from reference TRBV28 and TRBJ1-5, reads DVKVTQSSRYLVKRTGEKVFLECVQDMDHENMFWYRQDPGLGLRLIYFSYDVKMKEKGDIPEGYSVSREKKERFSLILESASTNQTSMYLCASSTPQGNQPQHFGDGTRLSIL.

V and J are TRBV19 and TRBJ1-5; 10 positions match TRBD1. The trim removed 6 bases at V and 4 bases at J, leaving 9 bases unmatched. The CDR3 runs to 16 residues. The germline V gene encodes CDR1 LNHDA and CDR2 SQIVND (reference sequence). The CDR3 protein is CASSLGTGAGNQPQHF. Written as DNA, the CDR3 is TGTGCCAGTAGCCTTGGGACAGGGGCTGGTAATCAGCCCCAGCATTTT.

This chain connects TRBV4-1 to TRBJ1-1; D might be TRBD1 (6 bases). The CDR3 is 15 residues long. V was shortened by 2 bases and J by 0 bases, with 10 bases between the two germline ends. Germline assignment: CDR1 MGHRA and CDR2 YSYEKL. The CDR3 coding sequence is TGCGCCAGCAGCCAAAAGGGACACTTGAACACTGAAGCTTTCTTT. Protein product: CASSQKGHLNTEAFF.

CDR3 DNA: TGTGCCAGCAGTGGGGGACAGGTAGTGGCTGAAGCTTTCTTT. Translated: CASSGGQVVAEAFF. The chain carries TRBV28 and TRBJ1-1; 8 bases match TRBD1. Germline assignment: CDR1 MDHEN and CDR2 SYDVKM. The CDR3 is 14 residues long. The V gene end was trimmed by 5 bases and the J gene end by 6 bases; junction bases not matched to a gene: 8.

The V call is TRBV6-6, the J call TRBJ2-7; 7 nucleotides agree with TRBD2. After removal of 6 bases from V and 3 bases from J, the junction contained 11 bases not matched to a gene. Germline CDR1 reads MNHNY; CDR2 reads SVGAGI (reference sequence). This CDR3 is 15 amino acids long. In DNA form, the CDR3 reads TGTGCCAGCAGATCCGGAGGGGAGGGTGGCTACGAGCAGTACTTC. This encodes CASRSGGEGGYEQYF.

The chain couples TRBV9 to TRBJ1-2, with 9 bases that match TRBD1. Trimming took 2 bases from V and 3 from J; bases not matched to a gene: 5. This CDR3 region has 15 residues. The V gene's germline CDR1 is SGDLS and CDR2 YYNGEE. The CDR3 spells CASSVAGTGYYGYTF. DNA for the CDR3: TGTGCCAGCAGCGTCGCCGGGACAGGGTACTATGGCTACACCTTC.

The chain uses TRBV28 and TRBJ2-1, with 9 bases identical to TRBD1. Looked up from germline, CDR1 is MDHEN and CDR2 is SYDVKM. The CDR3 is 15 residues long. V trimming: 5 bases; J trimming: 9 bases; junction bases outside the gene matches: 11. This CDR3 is CASSPPRTGDREQFF. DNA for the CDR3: TGTGCCAGCAGTCCCCCTCGGACAGGGGATCGTGAGCAGTTCTTC.

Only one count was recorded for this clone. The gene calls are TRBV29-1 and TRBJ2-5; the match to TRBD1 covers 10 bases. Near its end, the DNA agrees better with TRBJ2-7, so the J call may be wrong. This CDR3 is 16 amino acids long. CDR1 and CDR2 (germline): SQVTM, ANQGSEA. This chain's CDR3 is CSVEDPGQGVGREQYF. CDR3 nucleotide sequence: TGCAGCGTTGAAGACCCCGGACAGGGGGTGGGCCGCGAGCAGTACTTC.

CDR3 bases: TGTGCCAGCAGCTTAGTCAGGCTCTCCTACAATGAGCAGTTCTTC. It encodes CASSLVRLSYNEQFF. The genes are TRBV13 and TRBJ2-1; D is ambiguous. V was clipped by 1 base and J by 0 bases, with 7 bases between them. CDR3 length: 15 amino acids. Germline V gives CDR1 PRHDT, CDR2 FYEKMQ (reference sequence).

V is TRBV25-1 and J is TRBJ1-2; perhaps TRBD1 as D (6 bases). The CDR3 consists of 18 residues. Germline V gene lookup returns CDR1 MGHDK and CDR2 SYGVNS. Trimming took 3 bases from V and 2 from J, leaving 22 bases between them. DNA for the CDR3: TGTGCCAGCAGTGACCCCAGGGGTGGGCCAGGGACAAACTATGGCTACACCTTC. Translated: CASSDPRGGPGTNYGYTF.

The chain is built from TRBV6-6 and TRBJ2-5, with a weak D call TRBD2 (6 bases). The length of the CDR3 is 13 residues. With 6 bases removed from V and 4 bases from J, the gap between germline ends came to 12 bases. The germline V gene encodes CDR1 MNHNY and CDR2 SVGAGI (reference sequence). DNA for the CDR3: TGTGCCAGCAGATCGGGCGGGGTAGAGACCCAGTACTTC. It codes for CASRSGGVETQYF.

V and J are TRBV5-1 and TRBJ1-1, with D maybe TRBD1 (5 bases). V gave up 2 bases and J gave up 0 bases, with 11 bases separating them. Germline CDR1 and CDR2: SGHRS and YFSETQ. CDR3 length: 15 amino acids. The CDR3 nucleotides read TGCGCCAGCAGCTTACGCTTACAGGTGAACACTGAAGCTTTCTTT. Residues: CASSLRLQVNTEAFF.

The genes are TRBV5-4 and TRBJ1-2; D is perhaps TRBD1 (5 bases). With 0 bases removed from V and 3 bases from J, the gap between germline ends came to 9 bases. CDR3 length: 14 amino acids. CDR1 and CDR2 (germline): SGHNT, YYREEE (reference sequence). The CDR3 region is CASSLGLQDYGYTF. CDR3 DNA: TGTGCCAGCAGCTTGGGTCTACAGGACTATGGCTACACCTTC.

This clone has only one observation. CDR3 loop: CASSHRGTYGYTF. The DNA of the CDR3 is TGTGCCAGCAGTCACAGGGGAACCTATGGCTACACCTTC. The J gene is TRBJ1-2, the V gene TRBV13; 7 bases agree with TRBD1. The junction had 5 bases not matched to a gene; V was cut back by 6 bases and J by 4 bases. The CDR3 sequence is 13 residues long. CDR1 is PRHDT, CDR2 FYEKMQ, per germline (reference sequence).

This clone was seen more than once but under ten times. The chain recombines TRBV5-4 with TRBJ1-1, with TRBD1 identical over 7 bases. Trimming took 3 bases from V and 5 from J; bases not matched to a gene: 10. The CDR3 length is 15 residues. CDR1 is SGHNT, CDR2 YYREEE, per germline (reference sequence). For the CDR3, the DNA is TGTGCCAGCAGCTCGAGGGCCAGGGGGGAAACTGAAGCTTTCTTT. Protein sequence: CASSSRARGETEAFF.

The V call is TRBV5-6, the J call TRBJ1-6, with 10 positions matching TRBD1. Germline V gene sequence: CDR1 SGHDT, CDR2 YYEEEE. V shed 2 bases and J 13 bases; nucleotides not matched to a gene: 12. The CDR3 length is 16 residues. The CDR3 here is CASSFARTGGSSPLHF. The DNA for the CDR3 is TGTGCCAGCAGCTTCGCCCGGACAGGGGGTTCCTCCCCCCTCCACTTT.

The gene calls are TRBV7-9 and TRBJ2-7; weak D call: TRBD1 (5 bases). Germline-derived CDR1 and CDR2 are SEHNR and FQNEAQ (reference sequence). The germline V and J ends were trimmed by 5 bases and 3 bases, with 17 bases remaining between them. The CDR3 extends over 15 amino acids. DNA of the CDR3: TGTGCCAGCAGCCCATCGACAGCCCCAAGCTACGAGCAGTACTTC. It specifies CASSPSTAPSYEQYF. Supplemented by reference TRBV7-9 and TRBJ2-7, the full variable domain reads DTGVSQNPRHKITKRGQNVTFRCDPISEHNRLYWYRQTLGQGPEFLTYFQNEAQLEKSRLLSDRFSAERPKGSFSTLEIQRTEQGDSAMYLCASSPSTAPSYEQYFGPGTRLTVT.

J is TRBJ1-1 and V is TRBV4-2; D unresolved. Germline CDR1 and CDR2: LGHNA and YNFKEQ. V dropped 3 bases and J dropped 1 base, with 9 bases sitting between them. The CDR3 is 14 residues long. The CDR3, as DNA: TGTGCCAGCAGCCACCAGGCAGGGAACACTGAAGCTTTCTTT. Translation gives CASSHQAGNTEAFF.

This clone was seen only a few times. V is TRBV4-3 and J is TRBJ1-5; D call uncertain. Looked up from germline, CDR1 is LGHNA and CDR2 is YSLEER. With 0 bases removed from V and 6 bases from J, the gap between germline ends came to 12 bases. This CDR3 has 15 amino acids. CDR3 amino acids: CASSQDRSGSQPQHF. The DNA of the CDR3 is TGCGCCAGCAGCCAAGATCGGTCCGGGAGTCAGCCCCAGCATTTT.